This T cell receptor beta chain was recovered during a study of neoadjuvant anti-PD-1 for oral cavity cancer. Notes on this clone: Its antigen remains unidentified.

Profiled with immunoSEQ multiplex PCR; TCRdb holds only in-frame clones, not every one. Counted here are approximately 15,000 clones, roughly 65% occurring once; the ten biggest clones make up less than 2.5%. Study-level results: Only a few patients per response group were TCR-analyzed; validation needed.

Material: PBMCs, obtained before nivolumab (anti-PD-1) treatment. This receptor was identified in a person between 40 and 85 years old with oral cavity squamous cell carcinoma.

The CDR3, as DNA: TGTGCCAGCAGCTTAGTTGGGGACGAACATGGCTACACCTTC. It specifies CASSLVGDEHGYTF. The chain combines TRBV7-2 with TRBJ1-2, with D maybe TRBD1 (5 bases). Germline V lookup: CDR1 SGHTA, CDR2 FQGNSA. This CDR3 contains 14 residues. The germline V and J ends were trimmed by 1 base and 6 bases, with 12 bases remaining between them.